Described below is a single T cell receptor (beta chain) sequence and its context. These data come from a study of T cell responses to AZD1222 COVID-19 vaccine. Libraries were prepared by immunoSEQ multiplex PCR; TCRdb keeps only in-frame clonotypes and omits some of them. The table shows around 160,000 clones, with about 87% occurring only once. The TCR comes from an adult in good health. Material: peripheral blood, obtained on day 0 of AZD1222 vaccination.

The CDR3: CASSLAGTGSYEQYF. Written as DNA, the CDR3 is TGTGCCAGCAGCTTGGCCGGGACGGGGAGCTACGAGCAGTACTTC. This chain connects TRBV5-6 to TRBJ2-7; D is possibly TRBD1 or TRBD2 (5 bases each). V lost 0 bases and J lost 3, with 13 bases in between. Germline CDR1 reads SGHDT; CDR2 reads YYEEEE. The CDR3 totals 15 residues.